Detailed here is one TCR beta chain. cDNA synthesis used the whole RNA isolate, giving expressed TCRB sequences. Data came from immunoSEQ multiplex PCR; TCRdb stores just in-frame clones and leaves some out. The sample shows 200,000 to 250,000 clones, about 26% of them seen only once. This specimen belongs to a study of beta chain features in type 1 diabetes. Sequenced: central memory CD4+ T cells from blood. The clonotype comes from a man under 40 in good health.

The CDR3 protein is CASSLVGQDNEQFF. In nucleotides, the CDR3 is TGTGCCAGCAGCTTAGTGGGCCAGGACAATGAGCAGTTCTTC. The V gene is TRBV7-2, the J gene TRBJ2-1; no firm D call. Trimming left V 1 base short and J 5 bases short, with 9 bases between. From germline, CDR1 is SGHTA and CDR2 FQGNSA. The CDR3 sequence is 14 residues long.